This note documents a single T cell receptor (beta chain) sequence. The sample belongs to a study of T cell changes during pregnancy in multiple sclerosis. Measured with immunoSEQ multiplex PCR; TCRdb has only the in-frame clones, and not every one. Found here are approximately 44,000 clones, 90% of them singletons; the top ten hold around 6.3%. CDR3 length equals 13 residues. Trimming shortened V by 0 bases and J by 8 bases, and 8 bases separated the two germline ends. Germline CDR1 SEHNR, CDR2 FQNEAQ (reference sequence). This chain links TRBV7-9 with TRBJ2-1, with D possibly being TRBD2 (5 bases). The sample here was CD8+ T cells from peripheral blood mononuclear cells, taken in the third trimester of pregnancy. This receptor was obtained from a female donor with multiple sclerosis, enrolled in a pregnancy study. CDR3: CASSLAFGDEQFF. In nucleotides, the CDR3 is TGTGCCAGCAGCTTAGCTTTCGGGGATGAGCAGTTCTTC. The whole variable domain, filled in from reference TRBV7-9 and TRBJ2-1, reads DTGVSQNPRHKITKRGQNVTFRCDPISEHNRLYWYRQTLGQGPEFLTYFQNEAQLEKSRLLSDRFSAERPKGSFSTLEIQRTEQGDSAMYLCASSLAFGDEQFFGPGTRLTVL.